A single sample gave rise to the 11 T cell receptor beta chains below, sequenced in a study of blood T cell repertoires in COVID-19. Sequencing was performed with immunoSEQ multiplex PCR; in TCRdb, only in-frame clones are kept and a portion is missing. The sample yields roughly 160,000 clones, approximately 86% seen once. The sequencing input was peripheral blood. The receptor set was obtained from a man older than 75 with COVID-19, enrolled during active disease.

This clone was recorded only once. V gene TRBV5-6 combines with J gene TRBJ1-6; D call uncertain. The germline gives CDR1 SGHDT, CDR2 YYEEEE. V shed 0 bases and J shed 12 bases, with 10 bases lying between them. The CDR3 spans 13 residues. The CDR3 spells CASSLAPGKPLHF. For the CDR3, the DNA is TGTGCCAGCAGCTTGGCCCCCGGTAAACCCCTCCACTTT.

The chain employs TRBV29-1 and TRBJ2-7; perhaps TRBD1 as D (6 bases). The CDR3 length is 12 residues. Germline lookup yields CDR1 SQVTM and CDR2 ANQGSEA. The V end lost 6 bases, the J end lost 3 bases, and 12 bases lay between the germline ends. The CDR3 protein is CSVGGQYYEQYF. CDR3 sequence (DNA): TGCAGCGTAGGAGGACAGTACTACGAGCAGTACTTC.

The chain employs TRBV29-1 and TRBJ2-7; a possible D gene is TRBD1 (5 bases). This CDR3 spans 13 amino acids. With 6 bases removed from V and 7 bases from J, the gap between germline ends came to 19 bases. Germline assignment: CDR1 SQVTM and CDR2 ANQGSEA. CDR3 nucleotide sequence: TGCAGCGTCGGAAAGTCAGGGCCAGGAGAGCAGTACTTC. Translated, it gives CSVGKSGPGEQYF.

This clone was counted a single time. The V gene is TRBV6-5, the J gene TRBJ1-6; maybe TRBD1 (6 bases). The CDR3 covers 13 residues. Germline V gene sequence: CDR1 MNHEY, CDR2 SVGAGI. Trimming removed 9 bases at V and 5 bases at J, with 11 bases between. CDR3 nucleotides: TGTGCCAGTACAGGGTGGAATAATTCACCCCTCCACTTT. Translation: CASTGWNNSPLHF.

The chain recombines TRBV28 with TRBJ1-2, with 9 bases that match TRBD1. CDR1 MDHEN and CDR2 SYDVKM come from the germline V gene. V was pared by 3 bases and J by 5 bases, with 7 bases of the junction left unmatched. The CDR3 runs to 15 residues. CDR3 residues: CASSLADRGWYGYTF. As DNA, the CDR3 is TGTGCCAGCAGTTTGGCGGACAGGGGATGGTATGGCTACACCTTC.

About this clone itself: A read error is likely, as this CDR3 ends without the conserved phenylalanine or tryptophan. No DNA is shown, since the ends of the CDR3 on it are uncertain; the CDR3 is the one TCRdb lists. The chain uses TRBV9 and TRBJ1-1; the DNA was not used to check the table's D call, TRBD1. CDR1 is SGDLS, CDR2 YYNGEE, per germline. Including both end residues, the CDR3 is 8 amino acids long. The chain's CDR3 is CASLNRAR.

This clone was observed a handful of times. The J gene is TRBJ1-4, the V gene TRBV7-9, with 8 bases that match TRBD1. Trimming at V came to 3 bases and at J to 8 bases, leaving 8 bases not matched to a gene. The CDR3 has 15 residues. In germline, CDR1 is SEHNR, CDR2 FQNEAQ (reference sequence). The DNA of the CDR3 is TGTGCCAGCAGCTTTGGACAGGGACTGGGGGAAAAACTGTTTTTT. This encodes CASSFGQGLGEKLFF.

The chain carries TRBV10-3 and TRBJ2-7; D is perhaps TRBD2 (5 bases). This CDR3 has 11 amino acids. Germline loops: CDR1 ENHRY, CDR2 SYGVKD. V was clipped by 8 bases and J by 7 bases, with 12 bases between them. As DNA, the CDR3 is TGTGCCATCGGATCCACGGGAGAGCAGTACTTC. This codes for CAIGSTGEQYF.

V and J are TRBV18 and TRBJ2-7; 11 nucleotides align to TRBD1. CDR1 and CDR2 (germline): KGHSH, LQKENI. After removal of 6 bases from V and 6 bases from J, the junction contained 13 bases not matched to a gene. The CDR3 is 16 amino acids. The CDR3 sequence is CASSPSPGTGGFEQYF. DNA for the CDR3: TGTGCCAGCTCCCCCTCGCCAGGGACAGGGGGATTCGAGCAGTACTTC.

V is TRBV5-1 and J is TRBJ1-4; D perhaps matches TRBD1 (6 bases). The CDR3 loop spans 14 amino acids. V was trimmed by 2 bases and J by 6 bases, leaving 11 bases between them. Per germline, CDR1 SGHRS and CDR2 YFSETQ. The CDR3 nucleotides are TGCGCCAGCAGCTTCCAGGGGCCCTATGAAAAACTGTTTTTT. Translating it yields CASSFQGPYEKLFF.

The DNA for the CDR3 is TGTGCCAGCAGTGAAGCCTTCCCCGCGACAGTCTCCTATGGCTACACCTTC. Translation gives CASSEAFPATVSYGYTF. V and J are TRBV6-1 and TRBJ1-2; maybe TRBD1 (5 bases). CDR3 size: 17 residues. The germline gives CDR1 MNHNS, CDR2 SASEGT. V gave up 0 bases and J gave up 4 bases, with 18 bases separating them.